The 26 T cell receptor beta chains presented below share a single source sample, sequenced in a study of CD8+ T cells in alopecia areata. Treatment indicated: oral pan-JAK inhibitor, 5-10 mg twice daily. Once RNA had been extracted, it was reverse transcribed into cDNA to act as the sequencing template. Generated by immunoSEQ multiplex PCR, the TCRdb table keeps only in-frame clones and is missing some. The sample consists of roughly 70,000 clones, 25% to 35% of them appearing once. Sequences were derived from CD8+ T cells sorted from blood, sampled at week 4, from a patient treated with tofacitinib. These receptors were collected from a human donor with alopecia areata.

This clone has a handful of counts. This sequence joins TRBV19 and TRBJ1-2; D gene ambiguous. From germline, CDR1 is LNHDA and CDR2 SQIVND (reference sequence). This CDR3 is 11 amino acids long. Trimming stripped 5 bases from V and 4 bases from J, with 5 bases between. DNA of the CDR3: TGTGCCAGTAGTCCCGGCTATGGCTACACCTTC. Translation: CASSPGYGYTF.

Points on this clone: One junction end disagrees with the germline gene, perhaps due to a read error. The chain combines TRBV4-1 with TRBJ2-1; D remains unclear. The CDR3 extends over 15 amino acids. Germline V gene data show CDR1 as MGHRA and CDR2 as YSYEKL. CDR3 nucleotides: TGTGCCAGCAGCCAAGGGCCGGCCGAGGTCGATGAGCAGTTCTTC. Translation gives CASSQGPAEVDEQFF.

The CDR3 here is CASSVSGTGGRDGYTF. CDR3 nucleotide sequence: TGTGCCAGCAGCGTTTCCGGGACAGGAGGGAGGGATGGCTACACCTTC. The chain has TRBV9 and TRBJ1-2; 8 bases map to TRBD1. This CDR3 is built from 16 residues. Germline V gives CDR1 SGDLS, CDR2 YYNGEE. V trimming: 2 bases; J trimming: 6 bases; junction bases outside the gene matches: 12.

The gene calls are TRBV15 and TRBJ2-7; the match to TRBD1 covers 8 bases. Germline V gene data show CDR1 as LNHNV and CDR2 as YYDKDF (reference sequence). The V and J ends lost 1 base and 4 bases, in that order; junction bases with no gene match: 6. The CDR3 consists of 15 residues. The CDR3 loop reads CATSRGGQGTYEQYF. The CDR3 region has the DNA TGTGCCACCAGCAGAGGTGGACAGGGCACGTACGAGCAGTACTTC.

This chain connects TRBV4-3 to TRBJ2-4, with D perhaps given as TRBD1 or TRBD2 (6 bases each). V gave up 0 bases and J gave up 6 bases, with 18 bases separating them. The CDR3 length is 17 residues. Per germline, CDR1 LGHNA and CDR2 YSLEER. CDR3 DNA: TGCGCCAGCAGCCAAGAGCCCTCGGGGGCCCGGGGAAACATTCAGTACTTC. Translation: CASSQEPSGARGNIQYF.

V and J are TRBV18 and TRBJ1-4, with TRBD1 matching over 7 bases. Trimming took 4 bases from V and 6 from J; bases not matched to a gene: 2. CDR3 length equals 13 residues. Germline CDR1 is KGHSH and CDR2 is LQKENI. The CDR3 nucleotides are TGTGCCAGCTCACTCGGGACAGATGAAAAACTGTTTTTT. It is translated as CASSLGTDEKLFF.

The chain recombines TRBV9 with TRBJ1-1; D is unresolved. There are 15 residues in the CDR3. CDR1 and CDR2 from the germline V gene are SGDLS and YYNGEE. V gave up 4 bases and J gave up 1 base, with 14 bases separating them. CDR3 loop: CASSTRASPNTEAFF. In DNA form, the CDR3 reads TGTGCCAGCAGCACTCGGGCCAGCCCGAACACTGAAGCTTTCTTT.

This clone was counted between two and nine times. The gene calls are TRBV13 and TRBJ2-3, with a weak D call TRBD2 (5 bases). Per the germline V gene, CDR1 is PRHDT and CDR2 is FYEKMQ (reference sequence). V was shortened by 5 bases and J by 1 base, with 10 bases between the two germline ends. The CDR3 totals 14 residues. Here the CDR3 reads CASSPTRGTDTQYF. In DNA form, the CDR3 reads TGTGCCAGCAGCCCCACGCGGGGCACAGATACGCAGTATTTT.

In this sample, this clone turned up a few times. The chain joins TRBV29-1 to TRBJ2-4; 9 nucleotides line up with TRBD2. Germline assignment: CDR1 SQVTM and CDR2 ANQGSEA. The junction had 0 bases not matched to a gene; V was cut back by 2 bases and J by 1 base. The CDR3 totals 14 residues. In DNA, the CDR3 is TGCAGCGTTGAAAGCGGGAGGGCCAAAAACATTCAGTACTTC. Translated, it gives CSVESGRAKNIQYF.

CDR3 sequence reads: CAWTGSSYEQYF. CDR3 DNA sequence: TGTGCCTGGACAGGGAGCTCCTACGAGCAGTACTTC. The chain uses TRBV30 and TRBJ2-7; D possibly matches TRBD1 or TRBD2 (5 bases each). The CDR3 is 12 residues long. The germline V and J ends were trimmed by 4 bases and 0 bases, with 7 bases remaining between them. CDR1 is GTSNPN and CDR2 is SVGIG in the germline V gene (reference sequence).

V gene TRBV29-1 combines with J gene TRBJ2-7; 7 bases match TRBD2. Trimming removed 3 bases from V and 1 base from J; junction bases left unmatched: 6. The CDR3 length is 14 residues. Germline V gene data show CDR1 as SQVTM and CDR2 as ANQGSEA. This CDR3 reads CSVEIGGSSYEQYF. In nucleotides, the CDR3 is TGCAGCGTTGAGATCGGCGGGAGTTCCTACGAGCAGTACTTC.

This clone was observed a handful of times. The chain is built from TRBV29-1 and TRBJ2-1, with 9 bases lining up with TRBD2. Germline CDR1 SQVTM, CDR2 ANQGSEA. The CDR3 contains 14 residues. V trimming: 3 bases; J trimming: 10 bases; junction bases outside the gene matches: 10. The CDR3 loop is CSVDGLAGFGEQFF. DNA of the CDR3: TGCAGCGTTGACGGTCTAGCGGGATTTGGCGAGCAGTTCTTC.

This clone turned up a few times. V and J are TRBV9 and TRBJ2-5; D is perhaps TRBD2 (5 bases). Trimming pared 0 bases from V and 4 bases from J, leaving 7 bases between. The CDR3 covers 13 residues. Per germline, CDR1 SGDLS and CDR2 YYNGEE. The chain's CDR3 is CASSVDRGETQYF. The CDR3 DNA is TGTGCCAGCAGCGTAGACCGGGGAGAGACCCAGTACTTC.

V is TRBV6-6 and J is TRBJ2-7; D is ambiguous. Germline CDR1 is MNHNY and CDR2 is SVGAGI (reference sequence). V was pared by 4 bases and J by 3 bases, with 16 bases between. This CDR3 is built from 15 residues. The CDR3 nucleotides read TGTGCCAGCAGTTCCAGCGTCTTGGGTAGCTACGAGCAGTACTTC. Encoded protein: CASSSSVLGSYEQYF.

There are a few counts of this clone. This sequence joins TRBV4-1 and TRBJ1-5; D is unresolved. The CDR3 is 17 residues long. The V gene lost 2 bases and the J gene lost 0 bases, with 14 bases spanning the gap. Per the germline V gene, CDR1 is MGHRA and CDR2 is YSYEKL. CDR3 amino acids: CASSQTVRANSNQPQHF. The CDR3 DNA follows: TGCGCCAGCAGCCAAACCGTTAGGGCGAATAGCAATCAGCCCCAGCATTTT.

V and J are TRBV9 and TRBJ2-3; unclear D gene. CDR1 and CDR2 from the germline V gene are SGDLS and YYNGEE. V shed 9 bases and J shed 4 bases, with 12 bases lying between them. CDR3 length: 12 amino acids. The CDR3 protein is CATGTAADTQYF. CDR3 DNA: TGTGCCACTGGAACCGCGGCAGATACGCAGTATTTT.

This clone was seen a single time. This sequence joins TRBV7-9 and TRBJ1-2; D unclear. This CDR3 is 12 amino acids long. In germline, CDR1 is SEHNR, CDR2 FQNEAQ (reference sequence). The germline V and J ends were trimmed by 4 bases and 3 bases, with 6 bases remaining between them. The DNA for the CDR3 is TGTGCCAGCAGCTGGAGGGACTATGGCTACACCTTC. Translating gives CASSWRDYGYTF.

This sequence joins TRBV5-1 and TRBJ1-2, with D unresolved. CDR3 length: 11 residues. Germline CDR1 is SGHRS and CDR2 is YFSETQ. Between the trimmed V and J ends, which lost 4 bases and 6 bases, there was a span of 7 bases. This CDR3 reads CASSMGNGYTF. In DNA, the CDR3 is TGCGCCAGCAGCATGGGAAATGGCTACACCTTC.

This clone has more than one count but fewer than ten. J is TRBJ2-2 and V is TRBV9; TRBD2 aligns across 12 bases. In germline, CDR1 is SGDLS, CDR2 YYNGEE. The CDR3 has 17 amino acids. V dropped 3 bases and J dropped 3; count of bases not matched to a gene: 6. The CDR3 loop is CASSGNRLAGDTGELFF. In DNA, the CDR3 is TGTGCCAGCAGCGGAAACCGACTAGCGGGAGACACCGGGGAGCTGTTTTTT.

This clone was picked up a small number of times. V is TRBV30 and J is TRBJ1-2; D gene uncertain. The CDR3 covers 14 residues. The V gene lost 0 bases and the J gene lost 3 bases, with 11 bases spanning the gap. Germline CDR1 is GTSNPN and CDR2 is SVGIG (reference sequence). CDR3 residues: CAWSVRAGDYGYTF. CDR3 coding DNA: TGTGCCTGGAGTGTACGGGCCGGGGACTATGGCTACACCTTC.

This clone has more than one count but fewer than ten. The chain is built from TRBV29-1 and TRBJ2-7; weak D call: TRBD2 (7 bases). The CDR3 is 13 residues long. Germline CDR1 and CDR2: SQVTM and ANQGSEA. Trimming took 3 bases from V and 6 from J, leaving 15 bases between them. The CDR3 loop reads CSVDAQGGGEQYF. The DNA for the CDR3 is TGCAGCGTTGATGCTCAGGGAGGGGGCGAGCAGTACTTC.

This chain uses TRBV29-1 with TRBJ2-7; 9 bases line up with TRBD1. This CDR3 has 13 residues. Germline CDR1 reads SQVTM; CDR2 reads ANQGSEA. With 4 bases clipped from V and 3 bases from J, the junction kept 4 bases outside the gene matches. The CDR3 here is CSVVPDRGYEQYF. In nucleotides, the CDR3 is TGCAGCGTTGTCCCGGACAGGGGCTACGAGCAGTACTTC.

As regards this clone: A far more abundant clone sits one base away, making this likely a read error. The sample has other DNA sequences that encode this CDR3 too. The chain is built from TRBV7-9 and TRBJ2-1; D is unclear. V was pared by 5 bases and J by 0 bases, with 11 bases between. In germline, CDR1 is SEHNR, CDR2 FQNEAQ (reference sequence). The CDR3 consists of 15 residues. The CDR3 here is CASSQEPSSYNEQFF. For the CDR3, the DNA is TGTGCCAGCAGCCAAGAACCCAGCTCCTACAATGAGCAGTTCTTC.

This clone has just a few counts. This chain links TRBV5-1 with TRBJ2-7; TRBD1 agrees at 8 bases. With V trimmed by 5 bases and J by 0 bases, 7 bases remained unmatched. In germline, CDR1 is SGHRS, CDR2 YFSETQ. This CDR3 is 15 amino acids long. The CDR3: CASSVGQASSYEQYF. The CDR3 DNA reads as TGCGCCAGCAGTGTGGGACAGGCGAGCTCCTACGAGCAGTACTTC.

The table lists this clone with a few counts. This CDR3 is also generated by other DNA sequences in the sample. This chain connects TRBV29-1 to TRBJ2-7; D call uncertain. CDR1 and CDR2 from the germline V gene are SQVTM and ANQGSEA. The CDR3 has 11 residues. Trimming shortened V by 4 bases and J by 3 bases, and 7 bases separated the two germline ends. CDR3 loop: CSVGRDYEQYF. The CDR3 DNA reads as TGCAGCGTTGGTAGGGACTACGAGCAGTACTTC.

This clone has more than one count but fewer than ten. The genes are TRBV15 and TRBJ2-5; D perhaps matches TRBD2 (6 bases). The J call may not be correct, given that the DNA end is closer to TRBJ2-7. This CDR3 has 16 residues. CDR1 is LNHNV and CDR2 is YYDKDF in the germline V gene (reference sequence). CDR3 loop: CATSSSQGLLPYEQYF. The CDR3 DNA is TGTGCCACCAGCAGTAGCCAGGGACTCCTTCCCTACGAGCAGTACTTC.